The clone carrying this T cell receptor (beta chain) was detected only once. The data were produced by immunoSEQ multiplex PCR, yet TCRdb's version contains in-frame clones alone and is incomplete. The data contain around 100,000 clones, roughly 92% of them singletons. CDR1 is SGHTA, CDR2 FQGTGA, per germline. This CDR3 region has 14 residues. Trimming took 5 bases from V and 1 from J; bases not matched to a gene: 3. This sample was taken from a study of control samples from healthy donors and cancer patients. The sequencing input was blood. V usage is TRBV7-3 and J usage is TRBJ1-1; 8 positions agree with TRBD1. The TCR sequence derives from a human donor in good health. The donor label of this sample is uncertain. This chain's CDR3 is CASSATGANTEAFF. In DNA form, the CDR3 reads TGTGCCAGCAGCGCGACAGGGGCGAACACTGAAGCTTTCTTT.